The source of this TCR beta chain is a study of T-cell reconstitution after alpha-beta-depleted transplantation in children. Broader study findings: At around two months after transplant, the alpha-beta T cells were reportedly derived from several hundred expanded clones that came from non-depleted graft cells.

Unique molecular identifiers were built into the TCRbeta library. TCRdb called the PCR reads again in MiXCR, with one record for every CDR3 protein. This table has approximately 500,000 distinct CDR3 sequences, 8% to 11% appearing once. This clonotype has ten or more counts. No antigen is known for it. V was clipped by 1 base and J by 5 bases; unmatched bases: 5. In germline, CDR1 is WSHSY, CDR2 SAAADI. The CDR3 spans 16 residues. The sample was PBMCs, taken before TCRalphabeta/CD19-depleted stem cell transplant. The receptor comes from a child aged 2-15 years with inherited bone marrow failure, due to receive a stem cell transplant. The chain has TRBV10-2 and TRBJ2-3, with 11 nucleotides matching TRBD2. The CDR3 DNA reads as TGCGCCAGCAGTGAGTTTAGCGGGAGGGTAGGAGATACGCAGTATTTT. Its protein product is CASSEFSGRVGDTQYF.